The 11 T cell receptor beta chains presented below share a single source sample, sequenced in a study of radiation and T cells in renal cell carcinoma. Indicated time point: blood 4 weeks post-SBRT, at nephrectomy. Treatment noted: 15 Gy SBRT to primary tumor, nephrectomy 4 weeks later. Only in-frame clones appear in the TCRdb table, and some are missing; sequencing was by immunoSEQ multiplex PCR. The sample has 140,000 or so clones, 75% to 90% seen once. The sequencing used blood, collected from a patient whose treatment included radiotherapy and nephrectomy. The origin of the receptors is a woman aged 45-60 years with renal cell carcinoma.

The CDR3 loop is CASSRGDPLDEQYF. CDR3 coding DNA: TGCGCCAGCAGCCGCGGGGATCCCCTGGACGAGCAGTACTTC. This chain links TRBV5-1 with TRBJ2-5; TRBD2 is a possible D gene (6 bases). The closer fit of TRBJ2-7 to the DNA end suggests the J call may be wrong. The CDR3 is 14 amino acids. Germline assignment: CDR1 SGHRS and CDR2 YFSETQ.

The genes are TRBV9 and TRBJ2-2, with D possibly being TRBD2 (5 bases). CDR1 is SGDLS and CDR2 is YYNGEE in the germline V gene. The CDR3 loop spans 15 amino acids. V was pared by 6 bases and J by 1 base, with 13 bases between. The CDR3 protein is CASKRGNWNTGELFF. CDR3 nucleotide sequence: TGTGCCAGCAAACGAGGGAACTGGAACACCGGGGAGCTGTTTTTT.

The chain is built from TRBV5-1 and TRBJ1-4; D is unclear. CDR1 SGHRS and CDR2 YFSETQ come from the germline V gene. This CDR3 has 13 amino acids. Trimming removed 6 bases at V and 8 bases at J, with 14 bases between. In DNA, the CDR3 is TGCGCCAGCACCGCCGAGGGCCTCGAAAAACTGTTTTTT. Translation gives CASTAEGLEKLFF.

In DNA form, the CDR3 reads TGTGCCAGCAGCTTGATTGACCGGGAGACTGGGGCCAACGTCCTGACTTTC. This translates into CASSLIDRETGANVLTF. This rearrangement joins TRBV5-8 to TRBJ2-6, with D possibly being TRBD2 (6 bases). The CDR3 is made up of 17 amino acids. Germline CDR1 is SGHTS and CDR2 is YDEGEE. The V end lost 1 base, the J end lost 2 bases, and 13 bases lay between the germline ends.

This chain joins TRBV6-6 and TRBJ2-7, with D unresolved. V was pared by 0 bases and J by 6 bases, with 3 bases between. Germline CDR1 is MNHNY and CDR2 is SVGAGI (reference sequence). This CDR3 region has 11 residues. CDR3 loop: CASSYSAEQYF. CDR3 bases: TGTGCCAGCAGTTACTCGGCCGAGCAGTACTTC.

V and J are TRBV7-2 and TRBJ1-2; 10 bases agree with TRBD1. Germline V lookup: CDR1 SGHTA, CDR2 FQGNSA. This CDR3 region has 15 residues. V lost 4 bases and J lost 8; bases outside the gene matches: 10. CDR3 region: CASSSPGQGFWGYTF. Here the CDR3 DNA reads TGTGCCAGCAGCTCACCGGGACAGGGGTTTTGGGGCTACACCTTC.

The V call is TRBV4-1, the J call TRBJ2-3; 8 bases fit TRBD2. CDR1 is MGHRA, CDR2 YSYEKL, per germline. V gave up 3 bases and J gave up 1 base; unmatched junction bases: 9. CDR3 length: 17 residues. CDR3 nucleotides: TGCGCCAGCAGCCAGCCTCTAGCGGGTCTTGGCACAGATACGCAGTATTTT. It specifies CASSQPLAGLGTDTQYF.

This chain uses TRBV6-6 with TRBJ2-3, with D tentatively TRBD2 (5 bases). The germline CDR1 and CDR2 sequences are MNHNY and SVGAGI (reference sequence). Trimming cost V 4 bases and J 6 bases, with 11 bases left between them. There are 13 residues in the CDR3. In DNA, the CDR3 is TGTGCCAGCAGTTCTACTGGGGAGGATACGCAGTATTTT. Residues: CASSSTGEDTQYF.

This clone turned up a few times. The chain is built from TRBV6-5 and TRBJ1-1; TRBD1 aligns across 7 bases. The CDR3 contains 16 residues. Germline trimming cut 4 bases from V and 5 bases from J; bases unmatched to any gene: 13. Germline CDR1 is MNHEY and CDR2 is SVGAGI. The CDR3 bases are TGTGCCAGCAGTTTCAACCTCATGACAGGGCGGACTGAAGCTTTCTTT. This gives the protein CASSFNLMTGRTEAFF.

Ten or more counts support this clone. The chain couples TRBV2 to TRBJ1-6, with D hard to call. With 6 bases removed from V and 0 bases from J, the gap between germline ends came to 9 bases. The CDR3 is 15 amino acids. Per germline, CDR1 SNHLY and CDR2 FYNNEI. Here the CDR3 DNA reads TGTGCCAGCAGGTTAAGAAACTCCTATAATTCACCCCTCCACTTT. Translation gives CASRLRNSYNSPLHF.

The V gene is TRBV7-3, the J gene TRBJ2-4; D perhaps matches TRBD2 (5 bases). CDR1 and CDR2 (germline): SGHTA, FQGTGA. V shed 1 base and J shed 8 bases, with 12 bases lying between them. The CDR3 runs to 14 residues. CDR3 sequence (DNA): TGTGCCAGCAGCTTAAACCCCGACGGGGACATTCAGTACTTC. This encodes CASSLNPDGDIQYF.